Listed here are 24 T cell receptor beta chains from one sample, sequenced in a study of OX40 agonist ivuxolimab in advanced cancers. Clones were read by immunoSEQ multiplex PCR, and TCRdb kept only the in-frame ones, dropping some. The data hold 90,000 to 100,000 clones, with 87% observed a single time. This sample comprised CD4+ or CD8+ T cells sorted from blood, obtained in a trial of the OX40 agonist ivuxolimab. All receptors come from an adult with an advanced solid tumor such as melanoma, head and neck, liver or kidney cancer.

This clone was seen only a few times. The rearrangement uses TRBV15 and TRBJ1-1; D ambiguous. The CDR3 contains 13 residues. The V gene's germline CDR1 is LNHNV and CDR2 YYDKDF (reference sequence). The V end was cut by 1 base, the J end by 7 bases, with 10 bases between. CDR3 coding DNA: TGTGCCACCAGCAGAGCGGGCCGGGGTGAAGCTTTCTTT. This gives the protein CATSRAGRGEAFF.

This clone has a single count. The chain employs TRBV7-2 and TRBJ2-1; no definite D call. This CDR3 has 15 residues. Trimming removed 1 base at V and 1 base at J, with 8 bases between. The V gene's germline CDR1 is SGHTA and CDR2 FQGNSA. The CDR3 protein is CASSLGPTSYNEQFF. The CDR3 nucleotides are TGTGCCAGCAGCTTAGGACCGACGTCCTACAATGAGCAGTTCTTC.

The sample holds one count of this clone. This chain uses TRBV10-3 with TRBJ2-3; D is perhaps TRBD2 (6 bases). Germline-derived CDR1 and CDR2 are ENHRY and SYGVKD. This CDR3 is built from 20 residues. V was shortened by 3 bases and J by 0 bases, with 25 bases between the two germline ends. Written as DNA, the CDR3 is TGTGCCATCAGTGACGCTCAAGGAAACGGCGGGGAGACTAGCACAGATACGCAGTATTTT. Protein product: CAISDAQGNGGETSTDTQYF.

The genes are TRBV29-1 and TRBJ2-6, with D perhaps given as TRBD1 or TRBD2 (6 bases each). Looked up from germline, CDR1 is SQVTM and CDR2 is ANQGSEA. The V end lost 8 bases, the J end lost 2 bases, and 10 bases lay between the germline ends. CDR3 length: 13 amino acids. The CDR3 nucleotides are TGCAGCTTCCGGGGGCCTGGGGCCAACGTCCTGACTTTC. Translated: CSFRGPGANVLTF.

The chain carries TRBV6-1 and TRBJ2-3, with TRBD1 matching 8 bases. Germline assignment: CDR1 MNHNS and CDR2 SASEGT. J was trimmed by 5 bases and V by 4 bases; bases with no gene match: 14. The CDR3 runs to 17 residues. CDR3 loop: CASSARSRQGRGDTQYF. The DNA for the CDR3 is TGTGCCAGCAGTGCCCGATCCCGACAGGGGCGAGGAGATACGCAGTATTTT.

V usage is TRBV19 and J usage is TRBJ1-2; 7 bases are a match to TRBD1. The CDR3 is 12 amino acids. Germline V gene data show CDR1 as LNHDA and CDR2 as SQIVND (reference sequence). Germline trimming cut 5 bases from V and 6 bases from J; bases unmatched to any gene: 3. Written as DNA, the CDR3 is TGTGCCAGTAGTGACAGGGAGGATGGCTACACCTTC. Protein: CASSDREDGYTF. Variable domain in full (rest from reference TRBV19 and TRBJ1-2): DGGITQSPKYLFRKEGQNVTLSCEQNLNHDAMYWYRQDPGQGLRLIYYSQIVNDFQKGDIAEGYSVSREKKESFPLTVTSAQKNPTAFYLCASSDREDGYTFGSGTRLTVV.

The chain combines TRBV4-3 with TRBJ1-6, with D possibly TRBD1 on 5 matching bases. The germline V and J ends were trimmed by 0 bases and 7 bases, with 19 bases remaining between them. The CDR3 extends over 18 amino acids. In germline, CDR1 is LGHNA, CDR2 YSLEER. CDR3 loop: CASSQDTPGRGINSPLHF. The CDR3 nucleotides read TGCGCCAGCAGCCAAGATACCCCTGGGAGGGGAATAAATTCACCCCTCCACTTT.

The rearrangement joins TRBV15 to TRBJ2-7, with D hard to call. The CDR3 length is 13 residues. Germline V gene lookup returns CDR1 LNHNV and CDR2 YYDKDF (reference sequence). Trimming left V 0 bases short and J 2 bases short, with 5 bases between. The CDR3 loop is CATSRDETYEQYF. The CDR3 DNA sequence: TGTGCCACCAGCAGAGATGAGACCTACGAGCAGTACTTC. The full variable domain, completed using reference TRBV15 and TRBJ2-7, is DAMVIQNPRYQVTQFGKPVTLSCSQTLNHNVMYWYQQKSSQAPKLLFHYYDKDFNNEADTPDNFQSRRPNTSFCFLDIRSPGLGDTAMYLCATSRDETYEQYFGPGTRLTVT.

The chain joins TRBV7-3 to TRBJ2-2; tentative D call: TRBD2 (6 bases). CDR3 length: 17 amino acids. Trimming stripped 3 bases from V and 0 bases from J, with 14 bases between. CDR1 is SGHTA, CDR2 FQGTGA, per germline. In nucleotides, the CDR3 is TGTGCCAGCAGCTTGACCGGGGGTTACGCGAACACCGGGGAGCTGTTTTTT. Encoded protein: CASSLTGGYANTGELFF.

The chain links TRBV5-1 to TRBJ1-2; D gene ambiguous. V gave up 0 bases and J gave up 8 bases, with 14 bases separating them. Germline V gene lookup returns CDR1 SGHRS and CDR2 YFSETQ. The CDR3 contains 14 residues. In nucleotides, the CDR3 is TGCGCCAGCAGCTTGGTCGTGGTAGGTGACGGCTACACCTTC. Translated: CASSLVVVGDGYTF.

V usage is TRBV6-1 and J usage is TRBJ1-1; 7 bases line up with TRBD1. The V segment lost 5 bases and the J segment 3 bases; nucleotides outside the gene matches: 6. Germline V gives CDR1 MNHNS, CDR2 SASEGT. The CDR3 is 14 amino acids. The CDR3 DNA follows: TGTGCCAGCAGTAGACAGGGATCGGACACTGAAGCTTTCTTT. It is translated as CASSRQGSDTEAFF.

The chain is built from TRBV5-5 and TRBJ1-4; no definite D call. The germline V and J ends were trimmed by 0 bases and 8 bases, with 17 bases remaining between them. CDR1 SGHKS and CDR2 YYEKEE come from the germline V gene (reference sequence). CDR3 length: 16 residues. CDR3 in DNA: TGTGCCAGCAGCTTGGCGATCGGGAGGGAGAGGGAAAAACTGTTTTTT. This encodes CASSLAIGREREKLFF.

This chain connects TRBV5-1 to TRBJ1-1; D is perhaps TRBD1 (5 bases). The germline V gene has CDR1 SGHRS and CDR2 YFSETQ. The CDR3 is 14 amino acids. Between the trimmed V and J ends, which lost 4 bases and 4 bases, there was a span of 14 bases. The CDR3 loop is CASSTESGITEAFF. The CDR3 coding sequence is TGCGCCAGCAGCACCGAATCAGGGATCACTGAAGCTTTCTTT.

The chain has TRBV6-6 and TRBJ2-1, with a tentative D call TRBD2 (5 bases). Per germline, CDR1 MNHNY and CDR2 SVGAGI (reference sequence). The CDR3 is made up of 14 amino acids. V was pared by 2 bases and J by 2 bases, with 7 bases between. Here the CDR3 reads CASSYGETYNEQFF. In nucleotides, the CDR3 is TGTGCCAGCAGTTACGGGGAGACCTACAATGAGCAGTTCTTC.

The chain employs TRBV7-9 and TRBJ1-3; no firm D call. V lost 2 bases and J lost 1, with 6 bases in between. CDR1 is SEHNR and CDR2 is FQNEAQ in the germline V gene (reference sequence). CDR3 length: 14 residues. CDR3 sequence: CASSLMGSGNTIYF. In DNA, the CDR3 is TGTGCCAGCAGCTTAATGGGGTCTGGAAACACCATATATTTT.

The chain employs TRBV7-7 and TRBJ2-2, with D perhaps matching TRBD1 (5 bases). V lost 2 bases and J 6 bases, leaving 16 bases between the germline ends. Germline-derived CDR1 and CDR2 are SSHAT and FNYEAQ (reference sequence). The CDR3 is 16 amino acids. In DNA, the CDR3 is TGTGCCAGCAGCTTAACGCAGGGCGGCGGATCCGGGGAGCTGTTTTTT. Encoded protein: CASSLTQGGGSGELFF.

The V gene is TRBV27, the J gene TRBJ2-5; TRBD2 matches 11 bases. Germline loops: CDR1 MNHEY, CDR2 SMNVEV (reference sequence). The V segment lost 3 bases and the J segment 3 bases; nucleotides outside the gene matches: 3. This CDR3 comprises 15 residues. Here the CDR3 DNA reads TGTGCCAGCAGTTTTCTAGCGGGGGGCAAAGAGACCCAGTACTTC. Its translation: CASSFLAGGKETQYF.

The CDR3 here is CASSLVGSYNEQFF. DNA of the CDR3: TGTGCCAGCAGCTTAGTGGGATCCTACAATGAGCAGTTCTTC. The chain combines TRBV7-2 with TRBJ2-1, with D unresolved. The CDR3 has 14 amino acids. Trimming took 1 base from V and 1 from J, leaving 5 bases between them. The V gene's germline CDR1 is SGHTA and CDR2 FQGNSA. Variable domain in full (rest from reference TRBV7-2 and TRBJ2-1): GAGVSQSPSNKVTEKGKDVELRCDPISGHTALYWYRQSLGQGLEFLIYFQGNSAPDKSGLPSDRFSAERTGGSVSTLTIQRTQQEDSAVYLCASSLVGSYNEQFFGPGTRLTVL.

This chain's CDR3 is CATRQESYEQYF. In nucleotides, the CDR3 is TGTGCCACCCGACAGGAGTCCTACGAGCAGTACTTC. The chain employs TRBV10-3 and TRBJ2-5, with D possibly being TRBD1 (6 bases). The J call may not be correct, given that the DNA end is closer to TRBJ2-7. Germline CDR1 ENHRY, CDR2 SYGVKD. The CDR3 totals 12 residues.

The V and J genes are TRBV18 and TRBJ2-3, with 7 positions matching TRBD1. The V segment lost 3 bases and the J segment 4 bases; nucleotides outside the gene matches: 4. Germline V gives CDR1 KGHSH, CDR2 LQKENI. The CDR3 length is 14 residues. This chain's CDR3 is CASSPQGDADTQYF. In nucleotides, the CDR3 is TGTGCCAGCTCACCGCAGGGGGACGCAGATACGCAGTATTTT. The whole variable domain, remainder taken from reference TRBV18 and TRBJ2-3, is NAGVMQNPRHLVRRRGQEARLRCSPMKGHSHVYWYRQLPEEGLKFMVYLQKENIIDESGMPKERFSAEFPKEGPSILRIQQVVRGDSAAYFCASSPQGDADTQYFGPGTRLTVL.

This chain connects TRBV19 to TRBJ1-2, with D perhaps TRBD1 (5 bases). The CDR3 length is 13 residues. Germline V gene sequence: CDR1 LNHDA, CDR2 SQIVND (reference sequence). The germline V and J ends were trimmed by 7 bases and 8 bases, with 17 bases remaining between them. CDR3 sequence reads: CASTPLGGGGYTF. The CDR3 region has the DNA TGTGCCAGTACCCCCCTGGGGGGGGGAGGCTACACCTTC.

In its sample, this clone was seen once. Given the absence of the conserved phenylalanine or tryptophan at the CDR3 end, a read error is likely. The chain combines TRBV7-8 with TRBJ1-6; no definite D call. Trimming removed 5 bases at V and 7 bases at J, with 9 bases between. Germline CDR1 and CDR2: SGHVS and FQNEAQ. The CDR3 loop spans 13 amino acids. For the CDR3, the DNA is TGTGCCAGCAGCCTTTCTGGAAATTCACCCCTCCACCTT. It specifies CASSLSGNSPLHL.

The chain carries TRBV5-1 and TRBJ1-2, with unresolved D. V gave up 0 bases and J gave up 4 bases, with 10 bases separating them. The CDR3 contains 14 residues. The germline V gene has CDR1 SGHRS and CDR2 YFSETQ. CDR3 DNA sequence: TGCGCCAGCAGCTTGGCTGTTGCTACCTATGGCTACACCTTC. Translated, it gives CASSLAVATYGYTF.

The table lists this clone with a few counts. Other DNA sequences in this specimen translate into the identical CDR3. The chain's CDR3 is CASRLRDTNSYEQYF. CDR3 in DNA: TGTGCCAGTCGGCTCCGGGATACGAACTCCTACGAGCAGTACTTC. This chain connects TRBV19 to TRBJ2-7, with a weak D call TRBD2 (5 bases). The CDR3 runs 15 residues. Germline V gene sequence: CDR1 LNHDA, CDR2 SQIVND (reference sequence). V lost 8 bases, J lost 0 bases, and 17 bases lay in between.